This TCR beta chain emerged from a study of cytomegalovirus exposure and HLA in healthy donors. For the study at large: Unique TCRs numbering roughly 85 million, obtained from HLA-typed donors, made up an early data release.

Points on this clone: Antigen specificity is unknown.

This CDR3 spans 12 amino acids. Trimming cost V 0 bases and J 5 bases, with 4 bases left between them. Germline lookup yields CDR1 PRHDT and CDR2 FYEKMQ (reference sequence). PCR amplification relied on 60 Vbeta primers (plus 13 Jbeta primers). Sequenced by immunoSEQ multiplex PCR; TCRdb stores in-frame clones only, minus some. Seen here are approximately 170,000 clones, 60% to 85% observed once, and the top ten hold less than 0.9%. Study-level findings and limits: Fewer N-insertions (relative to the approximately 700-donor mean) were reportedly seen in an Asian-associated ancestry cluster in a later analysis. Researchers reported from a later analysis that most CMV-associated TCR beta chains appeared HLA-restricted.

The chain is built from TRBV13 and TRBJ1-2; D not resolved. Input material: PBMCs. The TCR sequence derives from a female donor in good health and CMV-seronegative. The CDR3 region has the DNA TGTGCCAGCAGCTTAGGGGAGTATGGCTACACCTTC. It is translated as CASSLGEYGYTF.